A selection of T cell receptor beta chains follows, all from one sample in a study of blood T cell repertoires in COVID-19. This table comes from immunoSEQ multiplex PCR, and its TCRdb copy is limited to in-frame clones, with some not included. There are around 280,000 clones in the sample; roughly 89% occur only once, and about 1.7% lies in the top ten. The sequenced material came from PBMCs or T cells enriched from blood (not recorded which). The receptors were gathered from a young woman with acute COVID-19. Both conserved end residues are part of each CDR3. A D gene is named only where the DNA matches it firmly. Only part of the rows carry a size: once, few, many, or a class if the clone is expanded.

V	J	D	size	CDR3	DNA
TRBV5-1	TRBJ2-7	.	.	CASSSGGVSFYEQYF	TGCGCCAGCAGCTCGGGGGGCGTTTCCTTCTACGAGCAGTACTTC
TRBV27	TRBJ2-7	.	.	CASSLFLDSNEQYF	TGTGCCAGCAGTTTATTTCTGGACAGTAACGAGCAGTACTTC
TRBV27	TRBJ2-2	TRBD2	.	CASSQSRTSSPGELFF	TGTGCCAGCAGCCAGAGTCGGACTAGCTCCCCCGGGGAGCTGTTTTTT
TRBV2	TRBJ2-3	.	.	CASSREATDTQYF	TGTGCCAGCTCGAGGGAGGCCACAGATACGCAGTATTTT
TRBV7-2	TRBJ2-3	.	.	CASSAQIAITDTQYF	TGTGCCAGCAGCGCCCAGATAGCGATCACAGATACGCAGTATTTT
TRBV11-2	TRBJ2-1	TRBD2	.	CASSLKLAEYNEQFF	TGTGCCAGCAGCTTAAAACTAGCGGAGTACAATGAGCAGTTCTTC
TRBV19	TRBJ2-6	.	.	CASRRVGGTSGANVLTF	TGTGCCAGTAGGAGGGTGGGCGGGACCTCTGGGGCCAACGTCCTGACTTTC
TRBV3-1/TRBV3-2	TRBJ2-1	TRBD2	.	CASSHLAGYNEQFF	TGTGCCAGCAGCCACCTAGCGGGATACAATGAGCAGTTCTTC
TRBV4-1	TRBJ1-2	TRBD1	.	CASSQKGADYGYTF	TGCGCCAGCAGCCAAAAGGGGGCCGACTATGGCTACACCTTC
TRBV10-2	TRBJ1-1	.	.	CARVKDTMNTEAFF	TGCGCCAGAGTGAAAGACACCATGAACACTGAAGCTTTCTTT
TRBV6-5	TRBJ2-1	TRBD2	few	CASSGTSGSVEQFF	TGTGCCAGCAGCGGGACTAGCGGGAGTGTAGAGCAGTTCTTC
TRBV3-1/TRBV3-2	TRBJ1-4	TRBD1	once	CASSQDMDRGRKLKKLFF	TGTGCCAGCAGCCAAGATATGGACAGGGGGCGCAAATTAAAAAAACTGTTTTTT
TRBV5-4	TRBJ2-1	TRBD2	.	CASSLGLGLVNTRWFF	TGTGCCAGCAGCTTGGGGTTGGGACTAGTGAACACGCGGTGGTTCTTC
TRBV6-2/TRBV6-3	TRBJ2-2	.	.	CASSWGDSTGELFF	TGTGCCAGCAGTTGGGGGGATAGCACCGGGGAGCTGTTTTTT
TRBV19	TRBJ2-6	.	.	CASSIPGTGANVLTF	TGTGCCAGTAGTATCCCTGGCACTGGGGCCAACGTCCTGACTTTC
TRBV19	TRBJ1-5	.	.	CASSNTGKGNQPQHF	TGTGCCAGTAGTAACACAGGGAAGGGCAATCAGCCCCAGCATTTT